This T cell receptor beta chain was recovered during a study of T-cell memory formation after mild COVID-19 (dated by TCRdb to the early 2020s). With respect to the entire study: Most TCR sequence clusters were specific to one of the two donors. T-cell clones expanding and contracting after mild COVID-19 in a couple of donors were tracked by longitudinal TCRalpha and TCRbeta repertoire sequencing. Two young, previously healthy adult volunteers made up the cohort, one male and one female. General study outcomes and caveats: Contracting CD4+ clones were located mainly in the CM and EM memory subsets, whereas CD8+ clones were found to be enriched in EMRA. The second-wave clones that peaked on day 37 were not confirmed to be SARS-CoV-2 specific. Clones that contracted from day 15 to 85 showed balanced CD4/CD8 phenotypes, whereas a second wave of clones that expanded from day 15 to 37 leaned towards CD4+. Some responding clones were detected in pre-infection memory, which suggested that pre-existing cross-reactive memory T cells had joined the SARS-CoV-2 response. The study covered only two mild cases, and larger cohorts including severe cases with pre-infection samples were considered necessary.

The instrument given in TCRdb is Illumina NovaSeq 6000. cDNA libraries for TCRalpha and TCRbeta were prepared by 5'RACE using constant-segment primers, with sample barcodes and unique molecular identifiers added. RNA was extracted from every sample with Trizol reagent. Library amplification was performed in two PCR steps, and a second sample barcode and Illumina TruSeq adapters were introduced in the second step. Sequencing of the libraries was done on an Illumina NovaSeq, producing 2 x 150 bp paired-end reads. The original methods were these. Reads were demultiplexed and collapsed into UMI-guided consensus sequences with migec v1.2.7. Using mixcr v2.1.11, UMI consensuses were aligned to TRA and TRB V and J templates and then assembled into clonotypes. Clonotypes were classified as expanded or contracted when called significant by both edgeR and NoisET, with noise models trained on biological replicates. For edgeR calls, the cutoffs were a false discovery rate-adjusted p below 0.01 and a log2 fold-change threshold of 1. As an exploratory analysis of dynamics, max-normalized trajectories of the 1000 most abundant clonotypes were examined by PCA with hierarchical clustering. The CD4 or CD8 phenotype of responding clones was assigned using the separately sequenced CD4+ and CD8+ repertoires. The public reads were reanalyzed by TCRdb: fastp trimming at Q25, MiXCR alignment, in-frame beta chains only. Here each entry gathers all rows of one CDR3 protein and keeps the most common genes and DNA. TCRdb, not the original authors, processed these V and J calls. Present in this sample are some 450,000 distinct CDR3 sequences, around 20% of which were seen just once. Of the sample, around 9.2% is held by the ten largest clones.

As regards this clonotype: The antigen this receptor binds is unknown. No qualities accompany the bases; no much larger clone lies one base away.

Reading from cysteine to phenylalanine, the CDR3 counts 15 amino acids. Only the CDR3 region is kept as DNA, spanning 45 bases read in frame from base 1. The germline V gene specifies SNHLY as CDR1 and FYNNEI as CDR2. Trimming removed 5 bases from V and 5 bases from J; the gene matches leave 7 bases unexplained. PBMCs were isolated by Ficoll-Paque density gradient centrifugation. The receptor was isolated from an adult woman who had mild COVID-19 (a few samples of this study predate the infection). The sample titles of this study are shuffled in the database, so cell type and time point are left out; the donor was told from shared clones. The rearranged chain carries TRBV2 and TRBJ1-5, with 9 junctional bases fitting TRBD1. The sequenced sample consisted of PBMCs or a T cell subset sorted from them (not recorded which). This receptor has the CDR3 CASSPGTGMDQPQHF. At the DNA level, the sequence is TGTGCCAGCAGTCCAGGGACAGGGATGGATCAGCCCCAGCATTTT. Joined to the reference TRBV2 and TRBJ1-5 proteins, this CDR3 gives the full variable domain: EPEVTQTPSHQVTQMGQEVILRCVPISNHLYFYWYRQILGQKVEFLVSFYNNEISEKSEIFDDQFSVERPDGSNFTLKIRSTKLEDSAMYFCASSPGTGMDQPQHFGDGTRLSIL.